This TCR beta chain was observed in a study of monozygotic twins with inflammatory bowel disease. In germline, CDR1 is MDHEN, CDR2 SYDVKM. This CDR3 has 15 amino acids. TCRdb re-called the 5' RACE reads and gives one entry per CDR3 protein, without DNA. In total, the table holds fewer than 200,000 distinct CDR3 sequences. The material sequenced was blood. V usage is TRBV28 and J usage is TRBJ1-6; the TRBD1 assignment by TCRdb is unverifiable without DNA. The source is a human donor with ulcerative colitis or Crohn's disease, or a healthy co-twin of an affected twin (not recorded which). CDR3 in amino acids: CASSLEPRGRSPLHF.